The rows below give T cell receptor beta chains drawn from one sample of a study of patients and donors after allogeneic stem cell transplantation. TCRdb re-called the RT-PCR reads through MiXCR, storing one row per CDR3 protein. The profile shows approximately 150,000 distinct CDR3 sequences, about a quarter of them singletons. Sequencing was carried out using blood, either unsorted or a sorted T cell fraction (not recorded which). Receptors were obtained from a human donor who was either an allogeneic HSCT recipient or a stem cell or donor lymphocyte infusion donor (not recorded which). It is not recorded whose cells these are; they may come from a transplant donor. The CDR3 runs from the conserved cysteine through the conserved F or W.

TRBJ2-1,TRBV7-9,CASTVLTGGWLNEQFF
TRBJ1-4,TRBV6-6,CASRSTLAQGSQEKLFF
TRBJ1-5,TRBV7-9,CASSLPGSGQPQHF
TRBJ1-2,TRBV15,CATSGDRGHGYTF
TRBJ1-5,TRBV29-1,CSVPDRSNQPQHF
TRBJ2-3,TRBV27,CASSFRPRGGFTDTQYF
TRBJ1-2,TRBV21-1,CASSKAKAAATF
TRBJ1-4,TRBV29-1,CSAGMSTNEKLFF
TRBJ1-2,TRBV6-5,CASSTPQGDYGYTF
TRBJ2-5,TRBV7-9,CASSLGQDLQETQYF
TRBJ2-2,TRBV6-5,CASSNQKRHLNTGELFF
TRBJ1-2,TRBV5-1,CASSPGGFYGYTF
TRBJ1-6,TRBV5-1,CASRGRENSPLHF
TRBJ1-1,TRBV5-1,CASSLGGGTEAFF
TRBJ2-4,TRBV5-1,CASSLDRQELAKNIQYF
TRBJ2-1,TRBV7-9,CASSLRASGIREQFF
TRBJ2-2,TRBV10-3,CAISGTAEFTGELFF
TRBJ1-3,TRBV19,CASSTTLGNTIYF
TRBJ2-3,TRBV15,CATTARGQIDTQYF
TRBJ2-7,TRBV12-3/TRBV12-4,CASTDFPLGGYEQYF
TRBJ1-3,TRBV29-1,CSVSGTGSGNTIYF
TRBJ2-5,TRBV7-9,CASSLLDSQETQYF
TRBJ1-2,TRBV5-1,CASSSRKGSGPGGYTF
TRBJ2-3,TRBV20-1,CSARGMGGAGATDTQYF
TRBJ2-3,TRBV28,CASSPSLEFVATDTQYF
TRBJ1-2,TRBV20-1,CSASGRDRGDYGYTF
TRBJ1-5,TRBV5-5,CASSGEQGNQPQHF
TRBJ1-6,TRBV27,CASSLSADSGSPLHF
TRBJ2-7,TRBV5-5,CASSFFSFTPYEQYF
TRBJ2-3,TRBV12-3/TRBV12-4,CASSPRWGTDTQYF
TRBJ2-7,TRBV20-1,CSAYKGGLSVEQYF
TRBJ2-2,TRBV3-1,CASRRTNTGELFF
TRBJ1-2,TRBV20-1,CSASQGNGLGYTF
TRBJ1-2,TRBV9,CASSVRGVGGYTF
TRBJ2-2,TRBV7-3,CASSSAGNTGELFF
TRBJ2-3,TRBV6-5,CASTSRGRSPDTQYF
TRBJ1-5,TRBV6-5,CASSYSWDGNQPQHF
TRBJ2-1,TRBV7-2,CASSPRTKRPVNEQFF
TRBJ2-1,TRBV4-3,CASSQDPRVHYNEQFF
TRBJ1-2,TRBV11-2,CASSFTQGANYGYTF
TRBJ1-5,TRBV20-1,CSARPGTGGSNQPQHF
TRBJ1-1,TRBV7-2,CASSLWGDNTEAFF
TRBJ2-5,TRBV6-5,CASGTSFQETQYF
TRBJ1-2,TRBV5-5,CASSGGTVIYGYTF
TRBJ2-1,TRBV5-1,CASSLVGGVYNEQFF
TRBJ2-5,TRBV10-3,CAISEPEGTGQETQYF
TRBJ1-5,TRBV28,CASSLDGNQPQHF
TRBJ1-1,TRBV5-1,CASSLVQGRGMNTEAFF
TRBJ1-2,TRBV7-6,CASSRMTGADGYTF
TRBJ1-1,TRBV7-3,CASSSTGNTEAFF
TRBJ2-7,TRBV9,CASSVGPGRDYEQYF
TRBJ2-3,TRBV29-1,CSVEYLAGGPGDTQYF
TRBJ1-1,TRBV20-1,CSASSGGGNTEAFF